This TCR beta chain was found in a study of molecular identifiers for immune sequencing clone quantification. For this clonotype: The target antigen is unknown.

Germline lookup yields CDR1 SEHNR and CDR2 FQNEAQ (reference sequence). The CDR3 length is 18 residues. V was trimmed by 3 bases and J by 2 bases, leaving 22 bases between them. Notes on the study in general: Whereas naive cells kept under 1% of molecules in clones above 20 RNA copies, such clones held over 98% in effectors. Highly expanded clone sizes could be underestimated by identical TCR molecules sharing a barcode. Jurkat TCR RNA spiked in from one cell reportedly remained identifiable amid about a million naive cells.

In preparing bulk TCR libraries, previously described methods and listed TCR primers were used. TCRdb reprocessed the PCR reads via MiXCR and lists one record per CDR3 protein. The sample lists about half a million distinct CDR3 sequences; 20% to 25% were seen once. The material sequenced was naive CD8+ T cells from blood, with Jurkat cell RNA spiked in. Indicated subset: FACS-sorted CD8+CD4-CCR7+CD45RA+ naive T cells. The V gene is TRBV7-9, the J gene TRBJ2-5; perhaps TRBD2 as D (6 bases). This clonotype was obtained from a human donor in good health. Some libraries in this study had Jurkat cell RNA spiked in. CDR3 region: CASSFERSRRETQETQYF. DNA of the CDR3: TGTGCCAGCAGCTTCGAGCGTTCTAGGCGGGAAACTCAAGAGACCCAGTACTTC.